This T cell receptor (beta chain) comes out of a study of T cell repertoires in cytomegalovirus infection. Study context: Indications came from public TCR beta signatures; they pointed to CMV infection and to a matching HLA type. Study-wide points: Identification of carriers of CMV plus the relevant HLA was achieved through cumulative public TCR beta family frequency. HLA-C-restricted CMV clonotypes gave the most frequent clonotype in two of eight donors.

Via MiXCR, TCRdb re-called the reads, giving one row per CDR3 protein. The sample has 150,000 to 200,000 distinct CDR3 sequences; approximately 9.6% are singletons. Remarks on this clonotype: Its target is unknown.

The CDR3 runs to 14 residues. Germline CDR1 LNHNV, CDR2 YYDKDF (reference sequence). The V end lost 6 bases, the J end lost 5 bases, and 14 bases lay between the germline ends. The chain employs TRBV15 and TRBJ1-5; perhaps TRBD1 as D (5 bases). Sequencing input: PBMCs. The clonotype originates from a human donor in good health (CMV status not recorded). Some clones in this sample may be carry-over from other donors' samples. The CDR3 DNA reads TGTGCCACCAGTTTTGGGGCCGGGGATCAGCCCCAGCATTTT. As protein: CATSFGAGDQPQHF.